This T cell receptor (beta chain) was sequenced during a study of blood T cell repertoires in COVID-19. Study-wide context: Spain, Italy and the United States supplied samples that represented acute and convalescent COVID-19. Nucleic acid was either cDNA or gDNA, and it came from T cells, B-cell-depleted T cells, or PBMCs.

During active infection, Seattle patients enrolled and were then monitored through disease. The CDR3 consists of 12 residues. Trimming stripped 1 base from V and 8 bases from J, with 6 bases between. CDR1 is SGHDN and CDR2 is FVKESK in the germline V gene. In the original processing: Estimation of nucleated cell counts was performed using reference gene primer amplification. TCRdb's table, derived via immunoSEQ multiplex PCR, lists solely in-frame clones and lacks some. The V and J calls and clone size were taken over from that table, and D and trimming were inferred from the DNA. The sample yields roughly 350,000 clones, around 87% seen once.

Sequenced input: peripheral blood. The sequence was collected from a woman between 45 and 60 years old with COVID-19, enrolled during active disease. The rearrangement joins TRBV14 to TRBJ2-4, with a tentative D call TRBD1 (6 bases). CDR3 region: CASSQAGDIQYF. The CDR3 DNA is TGTGCCAGCAGCCAAGCAGGGGACATTCAGTACTTC.